The rows below give T cell receptor beta chains drawn from one sample of a study of T cell responses to AZD1222 COVID-19 vaccine. Repertoires were generated with immunoSEQ multiplex PCR, while TCRdb's copy carries only in-frame clones and drops some. The sample shows 80,000 to 90,000 clones, about 89% of them seen only once. The starting material was peripheral blood, obtained 28 days after the second AZD1222 dose. These receptors were collected from an adult who received the AZD1222 COVID-19 vaccine. Each CDR3 is given with its conserved first and last residue. Not every row has a clone size; where given, it reads once, few, many or a size class.

J,V,size,CDR3
TRBJ2-6,TRBV6-1,NA,CASSEFRGRMVFLSGANVLTF
TRBJ2-7,TRBV9,NA,CASSPAWDATYEQYF
TRBJ2-1,TRBV28,NA,CASSRGSGGAGEQFF
TRBJ1-6,TRBV15,NA,CATSFDNSPLHF
TRBJ1-5,TRBV7-3,NA,CASSPPGRQVPQHF
TRBJ1-5,TRBV27,NA,CASGVSNQPQHF
TRBJ1-6,TRBV2,NA,CASRRGTGDSPLHF
TRBJ2-5,TRBV4-1,NA,CASSQDEGQGAGETQYF
TRBJ2-5,TRBV7-8,once,CASSLGLPGETQYF
TRBJ1-2,TRBV4-1,NA,CASSQRWDGRDYGYTF
TRBJ1-2,TRBV18,NA,CASSPPGLANGYTF
TRBJ1-5,TRBV19,NA,CASRGTVKSYSNQPQHF
TRBJ2-5,TRBV7-9,NA,CASSSTQTSGGVETQYF
TRBJ2-3,TRBV3-1/TRBV3-2,NA,CASVGGAQDTQYF
TRBJ1-3,TRBV19,NA,CASMRGGGNTIYF
TRBJ1-1,TRBV6-5,NA,CASSYNPGTTEAFF
TRBJ1-1,TRBV2,NA,CASRAGTVITEAFF
TRBJ2-3,TRBV7-3,NA,CASSSQTGGSTDTQYF
TRBJ1-1,TRBV11-1,NA,CASSLGSHGGTEAFF
TRBJ1-1,TRBV19,NA,CASSIRGSEAFF
TRBJ1-1,TRBV10-3,once,CAINQRDRDTEAFF
TRBJ1-1,TRBV19,NA,CASSRGQGNTEAFF
TRBJ2-7,TRBV6-6,once,CASSPPGGQTTSSYEQYF
TRBJ2-5,TRBV13,NA,CASSLGPQETQYF
TRBJ2-5,TRBV29-1,medium-sized,CSVENRGNILETQYF
TRBJ1-4,TRBV2,NA,CASSARTDNLFF
TRBJ2-7,TRBV3-1/TRBV3-2,NA,CASSQGRISGGVSYEQYF
TRBJ2-3,TRBV6-4,NA,CASSLTTGLTDTQYF
TRBJ1-6,TRBV3-1/TRBV3-2,few,CASSQARRGVQSPLHF
TRBJ1-2,TRBV27,NA,CASSFRQGRSGYTF
TRBJ2-2,TRBV11-1,NA,CASSFGGNTGELFF
TRBJ1-2,TRBV5-1,NA,CASSSEGVGTVSHGYTF
TRBJ2-2,TRBV3-1/TRBV3-2,NA,CASSQALGQTASGELFF
TRBJ1-4,TRBV19,NA,CASRGQGNEKLFF
TRBJ2-7,TRBV3-1/TRBV3-2,NA,CASSQEGVTYEQYF
TRBJ1-2,TRBV14,once,CASSGSYIDGYTF
TRBJ1-2,TRBV19,once,CASSTTQVRGYTF
TRBJ2-6,TRBV7-9,NA,CASSTSPRSGANVLTF
TRBJ1-2,TRBV9,NA,CASSPTGTGGAGYGYTF
TRBJ1-6,TRBV6-5,NA,CASSYPRGQGTSPLHF
TRBJ1-5,TRBV19,NA,CASSLGTGHQPQHF
TRBJ1-3,TRBV6-5,NA,CASSQQGFGDTIYF
TRBJ1-1,TRBV10-2,NA,CASKETGLPEAFF
TRBJ1-1,TRBV12-3/TRBV12-4,NA,CASSETPSIAFF